This TCR beta chain was profiled in a study of blood T cell repertoires in COVID-19. Study details: The study drew acute and convalescent COVID-19 samples from the United States, Italy and Spain.

How the authors handled the data: The assay estimated nucleated cells by amplifying reference gene primers. Profiling relied on immunoSEQ multiplex PCR, and the TCRdb table lists in-frame clones only, not all of them. V, J and clone size derive from that table, while D and trimming were established from the DNA sequence. The table includes roughly 230,000 clones, roughly four fifths detected once. CDR1 is SGHRS, CDR2 YFSETQ, per germline. The germline V and J ends were trimmed by 0 bases and 6 bases, with 13 bases remaining between them. The CDR3 totals 15 residues. Sequenced sample: peripheral blood. This rearrangement joins TRBV5-1 to TRBJ1-5; D might be TRBD1 (5 bases). The receptor comes from a woman aged 45 to 65 with acute or convalescent COVID-19. CDR3 protein: CASSLAAGESQPQHF. The CDR3 DNA follows: TGCGCCAGCAGCTTGGCCGCGGGGGAGAGTCAGCCCCAGCATTTT.